One T cell receptor (beta chain) is described in this entry. Its target is unknown. The treatment is: approximately nine-day PBMC culture with coronavirus spike peptide pools or control peptides (ViraFEST assay). Peptide pools at approximately 10 ug/ml stimulated approximately 2 million PBMCs per well with 9.5 to 10 IU/ml IL-2. With the Oncomine TCR Beta short-read assay, DNA from cultured CD4+ T cells was sequenced. Scientists extracted genomic DNA from CD4+ T cells grown in culture. TCRdb reprocessed the PCR reads via MiXCR and lists one record per CDR3 protein. Of about 25,000 distinct CDR3 sequences listed, around 49% are singletons. The data are from a study of vaccination and CD4 T cells after COVID-19. Study results and limitations: Vaccine-specific clones numbering 304 of 307 showed spike mono-reactivity in convalescent patients.

Germline values: CDR1 MDHEN, CDR2 SYDVKM. With 5 bases removed from V and 3 bases from J, the gap between germline ends came to 15 bases. The CDR3 loop spans 15 amino acids. Sequencing was carried out using CD4+ T cells from blood, cultured in vitro. The sequence derives from a human donor who had recovered from COVID-19. The chain recombines TRBV28 with TRBJ2-3; a weak D match, TRBD2 (6 bases). CDR3 residues: CASSAGGAGTDTQYF. For the CDR3, the DNA is TGTGCCAGCAGTGCCGGAGGGGCGGGGACAGATACGCAGTATTTT.